This T cell receptor (beta chain) comes out of a study of human T cells and chemical hapten exposure. Across the study: 2% DPC was applied to 2 cm by 2 cm of upper inner arm skin for sensitization. Points from the study as a whole: Expanded TCRs clustered into significantly more large CDR3 similarity groups than controls, the analysis revealed.

The time point: patch test 1, 2 weeks after DPC sensitization. Treatment defined: therapeutic diphenylcyclopropenone sensitization with weekly scalp DPC. Total RNA came from unfractionated whole blood. Losses at the gene ends were 4 bases for V and 0 bases for J; bases not matched to a gene: 2. The CDR3 extends over 16 amino acids. Germline V gene sequence: CDR1 PRHDT, CDR2 FYEKMQ (reference sequence). This clonotype was counted at least ten times. Antigen: not known. In TCRdb, the RACE reads were re-called with MiXCR into one record per CDR3 protein. The sample consists of some 41,000 distinct CDR3 sequences, 3% to 4.5% of them appearing once.

The chain combines TRBV13 with TRBJ2-1, with 11 bases aligning to TRBD2. Sequences were derived from whole blood, sampled in connection with sensitization to the hapten diphenylcyclopropenone (DPC). The TCR sequence derives from a man in his fifties with alopecia areata. Some clones in this sample may be carry-over from other donors' samples. CDR3 residues: CASSSGTSGSYNEQFF. CDR3 bases: TGTGCCAGCAGCTCGGGGACTAGCGGCTCCTACAATGAGCAGTTCTTC.